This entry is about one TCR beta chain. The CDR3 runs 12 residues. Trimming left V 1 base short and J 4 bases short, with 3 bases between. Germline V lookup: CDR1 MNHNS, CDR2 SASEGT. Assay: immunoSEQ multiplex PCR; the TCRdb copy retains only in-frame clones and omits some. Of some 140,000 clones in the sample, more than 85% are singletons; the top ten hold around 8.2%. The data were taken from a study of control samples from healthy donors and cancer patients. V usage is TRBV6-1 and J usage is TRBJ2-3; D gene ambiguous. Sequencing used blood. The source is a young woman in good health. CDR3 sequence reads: CASSEVADTQYF. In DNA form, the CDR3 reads TGTGCCAGCAGTGAAGTGGCAGATACGCAGTATTTT.